This entry features one T cell receptor (beta chain) sequence. As originally analysed: Reference gene primer amplification yielded estimated nucleated cell counts. Assay: immunoSEQ multiplex PCR; the TCRdb copy retains only in-frame clones and omits some. The DNA gave D and trimming, while V, J and clone size come from that table. The sample lists around 100,000 clones; about 89% were seen once. The CDR3 sequence is 14 residues long. Between the trimmed V and J ends, which lost 7 bases and 4 bases, there was a span of 13 bases. Germline V gene data show CDR1 as MNHEY and CDR2 as SVGAGI. This sample was included in a study of blood T cell repertoires in COVID-19. Study-wide background: Researchers got acute and convalescent COVID-19 samples from the United States, Italy and Spain. From T cells, B-cell-depleted T cells, or PBMCs came the material, which was cDNA or gDNA.

V usage is TRBV6-5 and J usage is TRBJ1-4; D is undetermined. The receptor was isolated from a man in his forties or fifties with acute or convalescent COVID-19. What was sequenced was peripheral blood. The CDR3 loop is CASTEGRSNEKLFF. The CDR3 DNA reads TGTGCCAGCACGGAGGGAAGGAGTAATGAAAAACTGTTTTTT.